The clone carrying this TCR beta chain showed up many times. Germline V gives CDR1 DFQATT, CDR2 SNEGSKA (reference sequence). The trim removed 3 bases at V and 3 bases at J, leaving 7 bases unmatched. The CDR3 has 15 amino acids. This sample stems from a study of CD8 T cells in ankylosing spondylitis. TCRdb re-called the 5' RACE reads through MiXCR, storing one row per CDR3 protein. The sample carries some 71,000 distinct CDR3 sequences, approximately 5% recorded once. This clonotype originated in a male donor with ankylosing spondylitis or in good health (not recorded which). Sample: blood, either unsorted or a sorted T cell fraction (not recorded which). The V gene is TRBV20-1, the J gene TRBJ2-7; TRBD2 matches at 11 bases. The CDR3 region is CSARKLAGDYYEQYF. CDR3 nucleotide sequence: TGCAGTGCTAGGAAACTAGCGGGGGATTACTACGAGCAGTACTTC.